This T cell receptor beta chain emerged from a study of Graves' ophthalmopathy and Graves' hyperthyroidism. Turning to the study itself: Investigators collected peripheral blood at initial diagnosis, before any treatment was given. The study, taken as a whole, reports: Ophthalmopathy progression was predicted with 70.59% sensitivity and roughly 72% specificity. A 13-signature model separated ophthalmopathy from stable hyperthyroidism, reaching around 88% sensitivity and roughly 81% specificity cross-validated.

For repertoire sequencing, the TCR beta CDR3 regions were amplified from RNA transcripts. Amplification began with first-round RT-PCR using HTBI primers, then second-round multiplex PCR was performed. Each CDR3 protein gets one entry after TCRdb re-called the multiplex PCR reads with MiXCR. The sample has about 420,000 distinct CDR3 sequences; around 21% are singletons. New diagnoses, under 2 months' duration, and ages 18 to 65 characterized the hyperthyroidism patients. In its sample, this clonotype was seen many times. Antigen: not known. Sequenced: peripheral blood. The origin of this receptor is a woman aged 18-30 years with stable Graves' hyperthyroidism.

CDR3 loop: CAWSSKTDLNTGELFF. The DNA for the CDR3 is TGTGCCTGGAGTTCCAAGACAGACTTGAACACCGGGGAGCTGTTTTTT. The chain is built from TRBV30 and TRBJ2-2, with D possibly TRBD1 on 5 matching bases. V was cut by 2 bases and J by 1 base, with 14 bases left in between. Germline V gene lookup returns CDR1 GTSNPN and CDR2 SVGIG (reference sequence). The CDR3 consists of 16 residues.